These 5 T cell receptor beta chains came from one sample sequenced in a study of cytomegalovirus exposure and HLA in healthy donors. The PCR ran on 60 Vbeta and 13 Jbeta primers. TCRdb's copy holds only in-frame clones and misses some; the assay was immunoSEQ multiplex PCR. This sample carries 200,000 or so clones, with around 0.7% going to the ten biggest clones. Material: PBMCs. The receptors come from a boy aged 10-17 years in good health and CMV-seronegative.

V is TRBV6-4 and J is TRBJ2-3; 7 positions agree with TRBD2. The V segment lost 0 bases and the J segment 4 bases; nucleotides outside the gene matches: 7. The length of the CDR3 is 16 residues. Looked up from germline, CDR1 is MRHNA and CDR2 is SNTAGT. The CDR3: CASSDSSGANSDTQYF. The DNA for the CDR3 is TGTGCCAGCAGTGACTCGAGCGGGGCTAATTCAGATACGCAGTATTTT.

The V gene is TRBV6-5, the J gene TRBJ2-3; a weak D match, TRBD2 (7 bases). This CDR3 is 16 amino acids long. V was trimmed by 2 bases and J by 6 bases, leaving 18 bases between them. From germline, CDR1 is MNHEY and CDR2 SVGAGI. DNA of the CDR3: TGTGCCAGCAGTTACACCATTGGGGGGGCGATGGATACGCAGTATTTT. This codes for CASSYTIGGAMDTQYF.

The V gene is TRBV9, the J gene TRBJ2-5; 7 nucleotides align to TRBD1. This CDR3 comprises 14 residues. V shed 4 bases and J 2 bases; nucleotides not matched to a gene: 5. Per the germline V gene, CDR1 is SGDLS and CDR2 is YYNGEE. CDR3: CASSPGQRQETQYF. The CDR3 DNA follows: TGTGCCAGCAGCCCGGGACAGCGACAAGAGACCCAGTACTTC.

J is TRBJ1-1 and V is TRBV30; perhaps TRBD1 as D (6 bases). CDR3 length equals 14 residues. CDR1 GTSNPN and CDR2 SVGIG come from the germline V gene (reference sequence). Trimming shortened V by 7 bases and J by 2 bases, and 17 bases separated the two germline ends. DNA for the CDR3: TGTGCCTCGGGACACCCGAGATTAAACACTGAAGCTTTCTTT. It translates to CASGHPRLNTEAFF.

The rearrangement links TRBV4-1 to TRBJ1-2; D is unclear. Germline assignment: CDR1 MGHRA and CDR2 YSYEKL. The CDR3 is 16 residues long. Trimming pared 4 bases from V and 5 bases from J, leaving 20 bases between. This CDR3 is CASSLRRGEARYGYTF. As DNA, the CDR3 is TGCGCCAGCAGCCTAAGACGGGGTGAGGCGAGGTATGGCTACACCTTC.